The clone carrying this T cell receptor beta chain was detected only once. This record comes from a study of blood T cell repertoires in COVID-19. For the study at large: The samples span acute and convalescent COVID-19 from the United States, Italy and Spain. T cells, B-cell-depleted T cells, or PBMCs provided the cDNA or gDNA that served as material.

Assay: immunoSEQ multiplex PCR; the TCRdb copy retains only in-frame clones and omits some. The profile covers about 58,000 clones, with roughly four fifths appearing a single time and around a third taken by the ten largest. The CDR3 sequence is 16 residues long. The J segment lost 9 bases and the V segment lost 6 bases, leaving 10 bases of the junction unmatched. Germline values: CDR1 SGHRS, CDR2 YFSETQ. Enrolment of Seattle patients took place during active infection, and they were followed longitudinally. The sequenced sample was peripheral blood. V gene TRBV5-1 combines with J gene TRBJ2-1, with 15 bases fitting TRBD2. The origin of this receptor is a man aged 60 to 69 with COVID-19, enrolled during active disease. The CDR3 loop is CASIARTSGGAREQFF. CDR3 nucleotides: TGCGCCAGCATCGCCCGGACTAGCGGGGGGGCCCGTGAGCAGTTCTTC.